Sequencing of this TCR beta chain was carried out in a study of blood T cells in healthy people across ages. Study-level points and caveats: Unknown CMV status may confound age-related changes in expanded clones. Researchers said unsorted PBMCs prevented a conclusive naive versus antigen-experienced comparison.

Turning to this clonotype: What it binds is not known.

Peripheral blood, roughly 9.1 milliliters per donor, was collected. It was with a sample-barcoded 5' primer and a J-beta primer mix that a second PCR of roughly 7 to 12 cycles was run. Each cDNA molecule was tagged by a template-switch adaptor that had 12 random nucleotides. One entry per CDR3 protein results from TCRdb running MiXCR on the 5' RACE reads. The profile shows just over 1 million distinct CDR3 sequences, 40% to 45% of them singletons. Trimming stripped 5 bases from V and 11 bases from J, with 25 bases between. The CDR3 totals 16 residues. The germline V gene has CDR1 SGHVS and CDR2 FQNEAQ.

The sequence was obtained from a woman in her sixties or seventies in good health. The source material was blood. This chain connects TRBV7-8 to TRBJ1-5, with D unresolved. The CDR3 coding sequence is TGTGCCAGCAGCACAACCCGGGGTCCAGGCCAAAGGTCCCAGCATTTT. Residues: CASSTTRGPGQRSQHF.